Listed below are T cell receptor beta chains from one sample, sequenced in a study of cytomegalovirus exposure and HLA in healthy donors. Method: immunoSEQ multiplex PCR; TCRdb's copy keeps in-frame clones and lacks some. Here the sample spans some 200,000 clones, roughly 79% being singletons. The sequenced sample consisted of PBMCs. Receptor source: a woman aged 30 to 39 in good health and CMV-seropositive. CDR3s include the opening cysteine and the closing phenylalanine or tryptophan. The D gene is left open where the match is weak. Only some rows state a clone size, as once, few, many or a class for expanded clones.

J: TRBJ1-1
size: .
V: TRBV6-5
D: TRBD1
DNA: TGTGCCAGCAGAGAAATACAGGGGAGTTTCACTGAAGCTTTCTTT
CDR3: CASREIQGSFTEAFF

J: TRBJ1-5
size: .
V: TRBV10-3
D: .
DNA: TGTGCCATCAGTGAGTCGAGGAGCAATCAGCCCCAGCATTTT
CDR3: CAISESRSNQPQHF

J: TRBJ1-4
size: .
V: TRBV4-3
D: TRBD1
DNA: TGCGCCAGCAGCCAGGACAGGGTTGGGGTGGAAAAACTGTTTTTT
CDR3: CASSQDRVGVEKLFF

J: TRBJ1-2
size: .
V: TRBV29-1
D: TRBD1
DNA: TGCAGCGTTGTCAGGGGGGACTATGGCTACACCTTC
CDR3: CSVVRGDYGYTF

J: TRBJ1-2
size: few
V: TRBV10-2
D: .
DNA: TGCGCCAGCAACCCGGACAGCCCCTATGGCTACACCTTC
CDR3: CASNPDSPYGYTF

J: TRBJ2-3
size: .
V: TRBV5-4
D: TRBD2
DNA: TGTGCCAGCAGCCTCCCACATGGACTAGCGGATACGCAGTATTTT
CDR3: CASSLPHGLADTQYF

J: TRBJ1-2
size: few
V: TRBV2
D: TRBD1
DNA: TGTGCCAGCAGTGAGCCGAGGGGGCGCGGTTCCAACTATGGCTACACCTTC
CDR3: CASSEPRGRGSNYGYTF

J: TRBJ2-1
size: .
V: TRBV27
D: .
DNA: TGTGCCAGCAGTTTGGCATTCTACAATGAGCAGTTCTTC
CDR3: CASSLAFYNEQFF

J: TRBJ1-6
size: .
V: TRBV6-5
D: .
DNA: TGTGCCAGCAGCCCCGTGGCAGCGGGGGATTCACCCCTCCACTTT
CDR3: CASSPVAAGDSPLHF

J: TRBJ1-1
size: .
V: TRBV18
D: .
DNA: TGTGCCAGCTCACCAGGGCTGCTGAGGAACACTGAAGCTTTCTTT
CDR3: CASSPGLLRNTEAFF

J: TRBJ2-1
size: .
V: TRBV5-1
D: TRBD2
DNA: TGCGCCAGCAGCTTAAGAGCGGGGGGCGATTATGAGCAGTTCTTC
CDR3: CASSLRAGGDYEQFF

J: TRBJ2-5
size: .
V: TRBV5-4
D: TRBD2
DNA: TGTGCCAGCAGTCCAACCGCGGGAGATGACCAAGAGACCCAGTACTTC
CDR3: CASSPTAGDDQETQYF

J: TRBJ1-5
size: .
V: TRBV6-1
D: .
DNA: TGTGCCAGCAGATCGCGAAATCAGCCCCAGCATTTT
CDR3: CASRSRNQPQHF

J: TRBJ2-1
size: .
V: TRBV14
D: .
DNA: TGTGCCAGCAGCCAAGACTGGGGGGATGAGCAGTTCTTC
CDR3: CASSQDWGDEQFF

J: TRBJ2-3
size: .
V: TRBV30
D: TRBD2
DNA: TGTGCCTGGAGTGTTATAAGCGGGGTGGCAGATACGCAGTATTTT
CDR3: CAWSVISGVADTQYF

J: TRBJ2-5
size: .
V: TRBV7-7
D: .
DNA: TGTGCCAGCAGCTTAGTCCGGGGACAAGGGGCCCAGTACTTC
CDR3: CASSLVRGQGAQYF

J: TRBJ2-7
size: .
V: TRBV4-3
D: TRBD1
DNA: TGCGCCAGCAGCCAAGACTGGGACAGGGTACCCTACGAGCAGTACTTC
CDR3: CASSQDWDRVPYEQYF

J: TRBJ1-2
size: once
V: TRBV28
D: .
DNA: TGTGCCAGCAGTAGGGGTAACTATGGCTACACCTTC
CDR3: CASSRGNYGYTF

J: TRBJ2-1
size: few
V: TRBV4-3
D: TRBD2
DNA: TGCGCCAGCAGCCAAGTAAAGCGGGGGGTTCCGGAGCAGTTCTTC
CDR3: CASSQVKRGVPEQFF

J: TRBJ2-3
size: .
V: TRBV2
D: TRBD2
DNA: TGTGCCAGCAGGGGTAGCGGGAGGTACACAGATACGCAGTATTTT
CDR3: CASRGSGRYTDTQYF

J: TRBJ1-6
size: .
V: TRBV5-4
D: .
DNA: TGTGCCAGCAGCTTCCGGGCAGGGAACCCCGATTCACCCCTCCACTTT
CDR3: CASSFRAGNPDSPLHF

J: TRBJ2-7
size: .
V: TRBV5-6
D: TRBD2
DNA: TGTGCCAGCAGGCTAGCGGGGGGGCCGCAAGAGCAGTACTTC
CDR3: CASRLAGGPQEQYF

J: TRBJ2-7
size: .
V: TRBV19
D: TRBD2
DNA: TGTGCCAGTAGTATCCGACTAGCGGGCGCCATATCCTACGAGCAGTACTTC
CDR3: CASSIRLAGAISYEQYF

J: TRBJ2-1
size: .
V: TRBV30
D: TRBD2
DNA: TGTGCCTGGAGTCTTGGACTAGGCCCAGAGCAGTTCTTC
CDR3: CAWSLGLGPEQFF

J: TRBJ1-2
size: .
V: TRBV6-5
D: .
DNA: TGTGCCAGCATTTCCCATTCGGGTTCGTGGACCTTC
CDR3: CASISHSGSWTF

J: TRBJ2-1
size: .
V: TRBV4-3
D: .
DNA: TGCGCCAGCAGCCAAGGGGTACTAAATGAGCAGTTCTTC
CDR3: CASSQGVLNEQFF

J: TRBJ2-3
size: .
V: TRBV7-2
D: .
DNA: TGTGCCAGCAGCTTGAGGGCTAGCACAGATACGCAGTATTTT
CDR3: CASSLRASTDTQYF

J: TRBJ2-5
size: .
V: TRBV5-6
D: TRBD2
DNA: TGTGCCAGCAGCTTGTGGGGAGGGCTAGCGGGGGGCCAAGAGACCCAGTACTTC
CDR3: CASSLWGGLAGGQETQYF

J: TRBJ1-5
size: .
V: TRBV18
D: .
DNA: TGTGCCAGCTCACCCCAGGGGATCGAAGGGCCCCAGCATTTT
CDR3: CASSPQGIEGPQHF

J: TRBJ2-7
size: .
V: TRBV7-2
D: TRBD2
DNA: TGTGCCAGCAGCTTAGCGGGGACTAGCGGGAGTAGGTACGAGCAGTACTTC
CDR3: CASSLAGTSGSRYEQYF

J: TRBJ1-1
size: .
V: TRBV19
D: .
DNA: TGTGCCAGTAGTATACAACGGGAGGGGACACTCATGAACACTGAAGCTTTCTTT
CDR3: CASSIQREGTLMNTEAFF

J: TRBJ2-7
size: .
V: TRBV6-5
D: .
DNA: TGTGCCAGCAGTTACTATCCCACAGATAAATACGAGCAGTACTTC
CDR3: CASSYYPTDKYEQYF

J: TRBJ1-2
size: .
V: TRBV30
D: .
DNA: TGTGCCTGGAGTAACCGAGGCTCTGGCTACACCTTC
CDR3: CAWSNRGSGYTF

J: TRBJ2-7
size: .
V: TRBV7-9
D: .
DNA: TGTGCCAGCAGCTCCGCGGTTCGGACTTCTAGCTCCTACGAGCAGTACTTC
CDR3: CASSSAVRTSSSYEQYF

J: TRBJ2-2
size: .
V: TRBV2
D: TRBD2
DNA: TGTGCCAGCACGGGTGCGGGGGGGCCTGGCGGGGAGCTGTTTTTT
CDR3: CASTGAGGPGGELFF

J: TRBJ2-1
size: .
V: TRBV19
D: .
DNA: TGTGCCAGTAGTATAGGGGCCGGGGGTGAGCAGTTCTTC
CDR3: CASSIGAGGEQFF

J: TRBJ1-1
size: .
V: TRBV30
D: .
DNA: TGTGCCTGGAGTTTGGGGACAAGGGGGAACACTGAAGCTTTCTTT
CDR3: CAWSLGTRGNTEAFF

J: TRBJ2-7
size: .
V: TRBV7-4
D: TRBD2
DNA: TGTGCCAGCAGCTGCCCGGGGGACTACTCCTACGAGCAGTACTTC
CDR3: CASSCPGDYSYEQYF

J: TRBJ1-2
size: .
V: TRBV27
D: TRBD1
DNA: TGTGCCAGCAGTGACAGGGTCGCCTATGGCTACACCTTC
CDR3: CASSDRVAYGYTF

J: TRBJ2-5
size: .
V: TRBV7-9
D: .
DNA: TGTGCCAGCAGCTTAGCGGGAGTTGAGACCCAGTACTTC
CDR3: CASSLAGVETQYF

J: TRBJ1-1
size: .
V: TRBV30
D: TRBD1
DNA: TGTGCCTGGAGTCGTCAGGGGGCGGGGAACACTGAAGCTTTCTTT
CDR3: CAWSRQGAGNTEAFF

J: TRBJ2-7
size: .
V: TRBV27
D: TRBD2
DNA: TGTGCCAGCAGTCCCAGCTTAGCGGGAGGCTTCGAGCAGTACTTC
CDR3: CASSPSLAGGFEQYF

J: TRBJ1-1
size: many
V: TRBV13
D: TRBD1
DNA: TGTGCCAGCAGTAAAACCGGGACAGGGGTTGGAGCTTTCTTT
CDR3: CASSKTGTGVGAFF

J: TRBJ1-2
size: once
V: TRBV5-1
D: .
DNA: TGCGCCAGCAGCTTACGAGGGACTAACTATGGCTACACCTTC
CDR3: CASSLRGTNYGYTF

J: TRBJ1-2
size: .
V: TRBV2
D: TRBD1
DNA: TGTGCCAGCAGTGTTGGGGACAGTCGGGGCGGCTATGGCTACACCTTC
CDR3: CASSVGDSRGGYGYTF

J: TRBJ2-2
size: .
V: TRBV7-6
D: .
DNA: TGTGCCAGCAGCTTGGGGCAGTCCGTGGCCGGGGAGCTGTTTTTT
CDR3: CASSLGQSVAGELFF

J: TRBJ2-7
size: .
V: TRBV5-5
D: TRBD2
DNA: TGTGCCAGCAGCTTGGAGTTCGGGGGGAGCTCCTACGAGCAGTACTTC
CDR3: CASSLEFGGSSYEQYF

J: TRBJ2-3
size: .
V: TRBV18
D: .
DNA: TGTGCCAGCTCACCCCTCCGCTTAAAGGGAGGCCGGTCGGATACGCAGTATTTT
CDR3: CASSPLRLKGGRSDTQYF

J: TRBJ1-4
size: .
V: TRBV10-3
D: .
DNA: TGTGCCATCAGTGAGAACCCGGCGGGGGGGAATGAAAAACTGTTTTTT
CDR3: CAISENPAGGNEKLFF

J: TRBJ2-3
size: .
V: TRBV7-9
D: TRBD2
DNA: TGTGCCAGCAATGCGGGAGTGACAGATACGCAGTATTTT
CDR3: CASNAGVTDTQYF

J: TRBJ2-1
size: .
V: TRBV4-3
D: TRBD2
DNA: TGCGCCAGCAGCCGCCGCGGGGGGGGAATGAATGAGCAGTTCTTC
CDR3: CASSRRGGGMNEQFF

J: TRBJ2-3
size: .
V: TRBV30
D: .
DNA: TGTGCCTGGAAACTAGAAAGCTACACAGATACGCAGTATTTT
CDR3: CAWKLESYTDTQYF

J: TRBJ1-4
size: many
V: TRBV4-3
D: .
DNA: TGCGCCAGCAGCCAAGATCCAAACACGGGAAGTGAAAAACTGTTTTTT
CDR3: CASSQDPNTGSEKLFF

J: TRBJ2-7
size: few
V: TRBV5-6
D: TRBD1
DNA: TGTGCCAGCAGCCGGAGGCGGACAGGGGTCTACGAGCAGTACTTC
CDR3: CASSRRRTGVYEQYF

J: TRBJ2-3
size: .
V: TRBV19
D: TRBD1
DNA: TGTGCCAGTAGTATATTAGGGGGCCCAGATACGCAGTATTTT
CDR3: CASSILGGPDTQYF

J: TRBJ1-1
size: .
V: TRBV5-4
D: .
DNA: TGTGCCAGCAGCTTACGGAACAGGGTGAACACTGAAGCTTTCTTT
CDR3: CASSLRNRVNTEAFF

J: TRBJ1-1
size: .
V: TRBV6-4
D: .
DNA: TGTGCCAGCAGGCAGGGTATGAACACTGAAGCTTTCTTT
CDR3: CASRQGMNTEAFF

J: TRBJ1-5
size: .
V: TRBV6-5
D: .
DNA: TGTGCCAGCGGGGCGACCAGCAATCAGCCCCAGCATTTT
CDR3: CASGATSNQPQHF

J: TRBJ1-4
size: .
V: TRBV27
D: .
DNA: TGTGCCAGCAGGTCCTTCGGGGTTGAAAAACTGTTTTTT
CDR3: CASRSFGVEKLFF